The rows below give T cell receptor beta chains drawn from one sample of a study of cytomegalovirus exposure and HLA in healthy donors. Sequencing was performed with immunoSEQ multiplex PCR; in TCRdb, only in-frame clones are kept and a portion is missing. Of fewer than 250,000 clones in the sample, 60% to 80% are singletons; the top ten hold 1.5% to 2%. The sequenced material came from PBMCs. These receptors originate from a male donor in good health and CMV-seronegative. CDR3s include the opening cysteine and the closing phenylalanine or tryptophan. D genes are given only for firm matches. Some rows have no size entry. The others give once, few or many, or a class for an expanded clone.

>once|TRBV7-6|TRBJ2-1|TRBD2
CASSFGTSVADEQFF
TGTGCCAGCAGCTTCGGGACTAGCGTAGCGGATGAGCAGTTCTTC
>NA|TRBV19|TRBJ1-5|NA
CASSNPGRVNQPQHF
TGTGCCAGTAGTAATCCAGGGAGGGTCAATCAGCCCCAGCATTTT
>NA|TRBV19|TRBJ1-2|TRBD1
CASSLGTGSNYGYTF
TGTGCCAGTAGTCTCGGGACAGGGAGCAACTATGGCTACACCTTC
>NA|TRBV14|TRBJ2-5|NA
CASSQLSEETQYF
TGTGCCAGCAGCCAATTATCCGAAGAGACCCAGTACTTC
>NA|TRBV27|TRBJ2-7|TRBD1
CASSFAGGGWEQYF
TGTGCCAGCAGTTTCGCAGGGGGCGGTTGGGAGCAGTACTTC
>NA|TRBV28|TRBJ2-1|TRBD2
CASSPQRTSGPGSYNEQFF
TGTGCCAGCAGTCCGCAAAGGACTAGCGGGCCTGGCTCCTACAATGAGCAGTTCTTC
>NA|TRBV5-3|TRBJ2-2|NA
CARSFGGCGELFF
TGTGCCAGAAGCTTCGGAGGGTGCGGGGAGCTGTTTTTT
>NA|TRBV5-4|TRBJ2-7|NA
CASSLAQGPSEQYF
TGTGCCAGCAGCTTGGCTCAGGGGCCCTCCGAGCAGTACTTC
>once|TRBV4-1|TRBJ1-1|NA
CASSQAGRLGTEAFF
TGCGCCAGCAGCCAAGCAGGGCGACTTGGCACTGAAGCTTTCTTT
>NA|TRBV27|TRBJ2-7|NA
CASSLTVSYEQYF
TGTGCCAGCAGTTTGACAGTCTCCTACGAGCAGTACTTC
>NA|TRBV27|TRBJ2-7|NA
CASSTPGYEQYF
TGTGCCAGCAGTACCCCGGGTTACGAGCAGTACTTC
>NA|TRBV7-2|TRBJ2-7|TRBD2
CASSLATTSGSYEQYF
TGTGCCAGCAGCTTAGCGACGACTAGCGGTTCCTACGAGCAGTACTTC
>NA|TRBV5-4|TRBJ2-1|TRBD1
CASSSDRDEQFF
TGTGCCAGCAGCTCTGACAGGGATGAGCAGTTCTTC
>few|TRBV6-5|TRBJ1-2|NA
CASSYSPDRPSYGYTF
TGTGCCAGCAGTTACTCCCCTGACAGGCCGAGCTATGGCTACACCTTC
>NA|TRBV7-9|TRBJ2-2|NA
CASNPSSPTNTGELFF
TGTGCCAGCAACCCTAGCAGTCCCACCAACACCGGGGAGCTGTTTTTT
>NA|TRBV12-5|TRBJ2-5|TRBD2
CASGPGLAGSQETQYF
TGCGCTAGTGGCCCCGGACTAGCGGGGAGTCAAGAGACCCAGTACTTC
>NA|TRBV28|TRBJ1-1|NA
CASRTGGNTEAFF
TGTGCCAGCAGAACTGGCGGGAACACTGAAGCTTTCTTT
>few|TRBV2|TRBJ2-3|NA
CASRVGGGGTDTQYF
TGTGCCAGCAGGGTAGGAGGAGGAGGCACAGATACGCAGTATTTT
>NA|TRBV18|TRBJ1-1|NA
CASSPGTPTSNTEAFF
TGTGCCAGCTCACCAGGGACACCGACCTCGAACACTGAAGCTTTCTTT
>NA|TRBV14|TRBJ1-2|NA
CASSEGHLYGYTF
TGTGCCAGCAGCGAGGGACACCTCTATGGCTACACCTTC
>NA|TRBV11-2|TRBJ2-7|NA
CASSLDTTGTYEQYF
TGTGCCAGCAGCTTAGATACCACGGGAACCTACGAGCAGTACTTC
>NA|TRBV27|TRBJ1-1|NA
CASSSGLGAFF
TGTGCCAGCAGTTCGGGATTAGGAGCTTTCTTT
>NA|TRBV4-1|TRBJ2-2|NA
CASSQGPGGPNTGELFF
TGCGCCAGCAGCCAAGGGCCGGGCGGGCCAAACACCGGGGAGCTGTTTTTT
>NA|TRBV9|TRBJ1-1|TRBD1
CASSVDTSQGVVAFF
TGTGCCAGCAGCGTAGACACCTCACAGGGGGTTGTAGCTTTCTTT
>NA|TRBV7-9|TRBJ1-2|NA
CASSYPGHLNYGYTF
TGTGCCAGCAGCTACCCGGGACACCTAAACTATGGCTACACCTTC
>NA|TRBV11-1|TRBJ2-7|NA
CASSQGAANVIGQYF
TGTGCCAGCAGCCAGGGTGCGGCGAACGTTATAGGGCAGTACTTC
>NA|TRBV28|TRBJ2-3|NA
CASSLFGGRTDTQYF
TGTGCCAGCAGTTTATTCGGCGGGCGGACAGATACGCAGTATTTT
>NA|TRBV5-1|TRBJ2-7|TRBD2
CASSPGLAGEQYF
TGCGCCAGCAGCCCGGGACTAGCCGGGGAGCAGTACTTC
>NA|TRBV6-5|TRBJ2-7|NA
CASSPGNRNEQYF
TGTGCCAGCAGTCCAGGGAATCGAAACGAGCAGTACTTC
>NA|TRBV6-6|TRBJ2-3|NA
CASVSGPRATDTQYF
TGTGCCAGCGTATCTGGGCCCCGCGCGACAGATACGCAGTATTTT
>NA|TRBV28|TRBJ2-2|NA
CASSPSGVVTGELFF
TGTGCCAGCAGTCCCTCGGGGGTGGTAACCGGGGAGCTGTTTTTT
>NA|TRBV19|TRBJ2-1|TRBD1
CASSNSFMGQGSNEQFF
TGTGCCAGTAGTAACTCGTTTATGGGACAGGGGTCCAATGAGCAGTTCTTC
>NA|TRBV6-6|TRBJ2-3|TRBD1
CASRPRGQALTDTQYF
TGTGCCAGCAGACCTCGAGGACAGGCCTTAACAGATACGCAGTATTTT
>NA|TRBV7-9|TRBJ2-5|TRBD1
CASNPRDTGGLGAQYF
TGTGCCAGCAACCCCAGGGATACAGGGGGTCTCGGGGCCCAGTACTTC
>NA|TRBV27|TRBJ2-5|NA
CASSLNGPQETQYF
TGTGCCAGCAGTTTGAATGGGCCTCAAGAGACCCAGTACTTC
>NA|TRBV6-1|TRBJ1-2|NA
CASSEAQGLSYGYTF
TGTGCCAGCAGTGAAGCTCAGGGGCTGAGCTATGGCTACACCTTC
>NA|TRBV5-1|TRBJ2-3|NA
CASRVGSVDTDTQYF
TGCGCCAGCAGGGTCGGGTCTGTGGACACAGATACGCAGTATTTT
>NA|TRBV5-1|TRBJ1-1|NA
CASSLGGGGIQSEAFF
TGCGCCAGCAGCTTGGGGGGTGGGGGGATTCAATCTGAAGCTTTCTTT
>NA|TRBV10-3|TRBJ2-5|NA
CATSFDAAAYQETQYF
TGTGCCACCTCATTCGATGCAGCGGCGTACCAAGAGACCCAGTACTTC
>NA|TRBV7-7|TRBJ2-1|TRBD2
CASSPRSGGASRNEQFF
TGTGCCAGCAGCCCCCGTAGCGGGGGGGCCTCGAGGAATGAGCAGTTCTTC
>few|TRBV5-1|TRBJ1-5|TRBD1
CASSLGTGQNQPQHF
TGCGCCAGCAGCTTGGGGACAGGGCAAAATCAGCCCCAGCATTTT
>NA|TRBV27|TRBJ2-7|TRBD2
CASSLRLAGALSF
TGTGCCAGCAGTTTACGACTAGCGGGGGCGCTCAGCTTC
>NA|TRBV5-6|TRBJ2-1|NA
CASSLSQVEFYNEQFF
TGTGCCAGCAGCTTGTCTCAGGTCGAGTTCTACAATGAGCAGTTCTTC
>NA|TRBV4-1|TRBJ2-5|NA
CASSQDQEETQYF
TGCGCCAGCAGCCAAGACCAGGAAGAGACCCAGTACTTC
>NA|TRBV5-1|TRBJ1-1|NA
CASRPEPGLATEAFF
TGCGCCAGCAGACCTGAGCCAGGGCTGGCCACTGAAGCTTTCTTT
>NA|TRBV27|TRBJ2-7|TRBD1
CASSPGQGFSYEQYF
TGTGCCAGCAGTCCGGGACAGGGATTCTCCTACGAGCAGTACTTC
>few|TRBV27|TRBJ2-3|TRBD2
CASSLLAGANTDTQYF
TGTGCCAGCAGTTTACTAGCGGGGGCAAACACAGATACGCAGTATTTT
>NA|TRBV2|TRBJ1-3|TRBD1
CATLLDRSGSGNTIYF
TGTGCCACTCTATTGGACAGGTCCGGCTCTGGAAACACCATATATTTT